What follows are 28 T cell receptor beta chains derived from one specimen sequenced in a study of blood T cell repertoires in COVID-19. TCRdb's copy holds only in-frame clones and misses some; the assay was immunoSEQ multiplex PCR. The sample has approximately 330,000 clones; 88% are singletons. Sequenced: peripheral blood. The receptors were gathered from a woman aged 45 to 65 with active or convalescent COVID-19.

This chain connects TRBV10-3 to TRBJ1-2; 8 nucleotides align to TRBD1. With 0 bases clipped from V and 6 bases from J, the junction kept 6 bases outside the gene matches. Per germline, CDR1 ENHRY and CDR2 SYGVKD. The CDR3 extends over 15 amino acids. DNA of the CDR3: TGTGCCATCAGTGAGTCAAGGACAGGGACGGATGGCTACACCTTC. Its protein is CAISESRTGTDGYTF.

This chain links TRBV28 with TRBJ2-7, with D possibly being TRBD1 (5 bases). This CDR3 is built from 18 residues. The V end was cut by 8 bases, the J end by 3 bases, with 29 bases between. Per germline, CDR1 MDHEN and CDR2 SYDVKM. The CDR3, as DNA: TGTGCCAGCGCAAGGCAGGATGGGGCATACATCGCCTACTACGAGCAGTACTTC. This codes for CASARQDGAYIAYYEQYF.

This rearrangement joins TRBV6-5 to TRBJ2-1; TRBD2 is a possible D gene (6 bases). Germline CDR1 is MNHEY and CDR2 is SVGAGI. Between the trimmed V and J ends, which lost 0 bases and 3 bases, there was a span of 9 bases. This CDR3 contains 15 residues. DNA of the CDR3: TGTGCCAGCAGTTACTCTCTAGCGAGCTACAATGAGCAGTTCTTC. Encoded protein: CASSYSLASYNEQFF.

CDR3 DNA: TGTGCCAGCAAGACCGGGACAGGTGGTCTCGAAGCTTTCTTT. Its protein product is CASKTGTGGLEAFF. The chain recombines TRBV27 with TRBJ1-1, with 8 bases identical to TRBD1. CDR1 and CDR2 (germline): MNHEY, SMNVEV (reference sequence). The V segment lost 7 bases and the J segment 8 bases; nucleotides outside the gene matches: 12. There are 14 residues in the CDR3.

The chain uses TRBV4-3 and TRBJ2-7, with no clear D. V lost 1 base to trimming and J lost 2 bases, with 9 bases between them. CDR1 LGHNA and CDR2 YSLEER come from the germline V gene. The CDR3 runs to 14 residues. The CDR3 sequence: CASSQGLGPYEQYF. CDR3 nucleotide sequence: TGCGCCAGCAGCCAAGGCCTAGGTCCCTACGAGCAGTACTTC.

The V and J genes are TRBV4-3 and TRBJ2-2, with 12 bases aligning to TRBD2. Germline-derived CDR1 and CDR2 are LGHNA and YSLEER. Germline trimming cut 0 bases from V and 4 bases from J; bases unmatched to any gene: 9. The CDR3 consists of 19 residues. This CDR3 is CASSQDWTSGNIITGELFF. CDR3 bases: TGCGCCAGCAGCCAAGATTGGACTAGCGGGAATATCATCACCGGGGAGCTGTTTTTT.

This clone was counted between two and nine times. This rearrangement joins TRBV6-1 to TRBJ2-7, with D possibly being TRBD2 (5 bases). CDR1 is MNHNS, CDR2 SASEGT, per germline. The CDR3 extends over 16 amino acids. Trimming shortened V by 3 bases and J by 2 bases, and 17 bases separated the two germline ends. The CDR3 sequence: CASSDHLTPGTYEQYF. In nucleotides, the CDR3 is TGTGCCAGCAGTGATCACCTCACCCCCGGGACCTACGAGCAGTACTTC.

V is TRBV7-2 and J is TRBJ1-2; D unclear. V lost 5 bases to trimming and J lost 0 bases, with 13 bases between them. From germline, CDR1 is SGHTA and CDR2 FQGNSA. The CDR3 runs to 15 residues. CDR3 amino acids: CASSQPSGANYGYTF. CDR3 nucleotides: TGTGCCAGCAGCCAGCCCAGTGGAGCTAACTATGGCTACACCTTC. Looking up the rest from reference TRBV7-2 and TRBJ1-2 gives the full variable domain: GAGVSQSPSNKVTEKGKDVELRCDPISGHTALYWYRQSLGQGLEFLIYFQGNSAPDKSGLPSDRFSAERTGGSVSTLTIQRTQQEDSAVYLCASSQPSGANYGYTFGSGTRLTVV.

The V call is TRBV27, the J call TRBJ1-4; 7 bases map to TRBD1. The germline gives CDR1 MNHEY, CDR2 SMNVEV (reference sequence). This CDR3 has 13 amino acids. After removal of 4 bases from V and 10 bases from J, the junction contained 6 bases not matched to a gene. As DNA, the CDR3 is TGTGCCAGCAGTTCTAGGACAGGTTCAAAACTGTTTTTT. This encodes CASSSRTGSKLFF.

The J gene is TRBJ1-1, the V gene TRBV27, with 8 bases aligning to TRBD1. With 6 bases clipped from V and 1 base from J, the junction kept 4 bases outside the gene matches. This CDR3 is 14 amino acids long. Germline CDR1 and CDR2: MNHEY and SMNVEV (reference sequence). CDR3 coding DNA: TGTGCCAGCAGGCCGGGACAGGAGAACACTGAAGCTTTCTTT. Translated, it gives CASRPGQENTEAFF.

The chain's CDR3 is CATSGLEPYNEQFF. CDR3 bases: TGTGCCACCAGTGGACTAGAGCCCTACAATGAGCAGTTCTTC. The chain employs TRBV24-1 and TRBJ2-1, with D tentatively TRBD2 (6 bases). Trimming removed 5 bases at V and 2 bases at J, with 9 bases between. Germline lookup yields CDR1 KGHDR and CDR2 SFDVKD. CDR3 length: 14 residues.

This chain uses TRBV7-8 with TRBJ1-2, with 12 nucleotides matching TRBD1. V lost 5 bases, J lost 4 bases, and 5 bases stayed unmatched. CDR3 length equals 15 residues. CDR1 SGHVS and CDR2 FQNEAQ come from the germline V gene. The CDR3 region has the DNA TGTGCCAGCAGCCCAGGGACAGGGGGCCCCTATGGCTACACCTTC. Translation: CASSPGTGGPYGYTF.

CDR3 DNA: TGTGCCAGCAGCTTAGGCGGCAGGGGGGCGAACACCATATATTTT. Protein sequence: CASSLGGRGANTIYF. V usage is TRBV7-2 and J usage is TRBJ1-3, with 7 positions matching TRBD1. The CDR3 has 15 residues. After removal of 1 base from V and 7 bases from J, the junction contained 7 bases not matched to a gene. Germline loops: CDR1 SGHTA, CDR2 FQGNSA.

The J gene is TRBJ1-5, the V gene TRBV7-9; TRBD1 might be the D (6 bases). Germline CDR1 and CDR2: SEHNR and FQNEAQ (reference sequence). The CDR3 contains 14 residues. V was pared by 5 bases and J by 2 bases, with 10 bases between. CDR3 nucleotides: TGTGCCAGCAGCCAGGGGTTCGGCAATCAGCCCCAGCATTTT. It specifies CASSQGFGNQPQHF.

The rearrangement uses TRBV9 and TRBJ2-5; 7 positions agree with TRBD2. The CDR3 is 15 amino acids. Germline values: CDR1 SGDLS, CDR2 YYNGEE. After removal of 3 bases from V and 4 bases from J, the junction contained 9 bases not matched to a gene. In DNA form, the CDR3 reads TGTGCCAGCAGCGAGGAGGGAGGGATTCGAGAGACCCAGTACTTC. It codes for CASSEEGGIRETQYF.

This chain links TRBV7-9 with TRBJ2-1, with TRBD2 identical over 10 bases. Per the germline V gene, CDR1 is SEHNR and CDR2 is FQNEAQ (reference sequence). CDR3 length equals 11 residues. V lost 4 bases and J lost 15; bases outside the gene matches: 3. The CDR3 DNA is TGTGCCAGCAGCTCCACTAGCGGGGTGTTCTTC. Translated, it gives CASSSTSGVFF.

This clone was observed a few times. This chain connects TRBV6-6 to TRBJ2-3; D is possibly TRBD1 (6 bases). Between the trimmed V and J ends, which lost 2 bases and 2 bases, there was a span of 11 bases. There are 15 residues in the CDR3. Germline V CDR1 and CDR2: MNHNY, SVGAGI (reference sequence). CDR3 DNA sequence: TGTGCCAGCAGTTACGACACAGGGTACACAGATACGCAGTATTTT. Encoded protein: CASSYDTGYTDTQYF.

As regards this clone: Other DNA sequences of this sample code for an identical CDR3. The chain employs TRBV19 and TRBJ1-2, with D hard to call. The CDR3 contains 13 residues. CDR1 is LNHDA and CDR2 is SQIVND in the germline V gene (reference sequence). The V end lost 5 bases, the J end lost 1 base, and 8 bases lay between the germline ends. DNA of the CDR3: TGTGCCAGTAGTCCACGGGATAACTATGGCTACACCTTC. Its protein product is CASSPRDNYGYTF.

About this clone: The same CDR3 also results from other DNA sequences found in this sample. This rearrangement joins TRBV19 to TRBJ1-5; 9 bases agree with TRBD1. Germline V gives CDR1 LNHDA, CDR2 SQIVND (reference sequence). The CDR3 totals 15 residues. Trimming took 5 bases from V and 2 from J; bases not matched to a gene: 4. CDR3 amino acids: CASSWGQGGNQPQHF. In DNA, the CDR3 is TGTGCCAGTAGTTGGGGACAGGGCGGCAATCAGCCCCAGCATTTT.

The chain links TRBV19 to TRBJ2-1; TRBD2 matches 9 bases. CDR3 length equals 15 residues. V lost 5 bases to trimming and J lost 7 bases; unmatched junction nucleotides: 9. In germline, CDR1 is LNHDA, CDR2 SQIVND (reference sequence). In nucleotides, the CDR3 is TGTGCCAGTAGTGCACTAGCGGGCATACGGAATGAGCAGTTCTTC. Translation: CASSALAGIRNEQFF. Looking up the rest from reference TRBV19 and TRBJ2-1 gives the full variable domain: DGGITQSPKYLFRKEGQNVTLSCEQNLNHDAMYWYRQDPGQGLRLIYYSQIVNDFQKGDIAEGYSVSREKKESFPLTVTSAQKNPTAFYLCASSALAGIRNEQFFGPGTRLTVL.

The chain uses TRBV27 and TRBJ2-5; D is uncertain. The CDR3 length is 14 residues. Trimming took off 6 bases at V and 5 bases at J, with 16 bases between the two ends. CDR1 is MNHEY and CDR2 is SMNVEV in the germline V gene (reference sequence). This CDR3 is CASSIQNSLETQYF. In nucleotides, the CDR3 is TGTGCCAGCAGCATCCAGAATTCCCTGGAGACCCAGTACTTC.

This sequence joins TRBV6-2 or TRBV6-3 and TRBJ2-7, with D perhaps matching TRBD2 (5 bases). The V gene's germline CDR1 is MNHEY and CDR2 SVGEGT. This CDR3 has 13 residues. The germline V and J ends were trimmed by 0 bases and 5 bases, with 8 bases remaining between them. This CDR3 reads CASSYSGIHEQYF. Written as DNA, the CDR3 is TGTGCCAGCAGTTACTCCGGGATACACGAGCAGTACTTC.

The rearrangement joins TRBV30 to TRBJ1-2; TRBD1 aligns across 7 bases. The V and J ends lost 4 bases and 3 bases, in that order; junction bases with no gene match: 5. Germline V lookup: CDR1 GTSNPN, CDR2 SVGIG (reference sequence). The CDR3 extends over 13 amino acids. CDR3 in DNA: TGTGCCTGGACCCGGGACAGTTACTATGGCTACACCTTC. It specifies CAWTRDSYYGYTF.

V usage is TRBV30 and J usage is TRBJ2-7; possible D gene TRBD1, 5 bases. The CDR3 is 12 residues long. CDR1 is GTSNPN, CDR2 SVGIG, per germline (reference sequence). With 8 bases removed from V and 7 bases from J, the gap between germline ends came to 18 bases. In nucleotides, the CDR3 is TGTGCCGGACACAGTTCCAAGATGGAGCAGTACTTC. It codes for CAGHSSKMEQYF.

This clone has only a few counts. This chain connects TRBV18 to TRBJ1-6; 9 nucleotides align to TRBD1. V dropped 3 bases and J dropped 8; count of bases not matched to a gene: 5. There are 15 residues in the CDR3. Germline V lookup: CDR1 KGHSH, CDR2 LQKENI. CDR3 protein: CASSPQGQGYSPLHF. The CDR3 region has the DNA TGTGCCAGCTCACCGCAGGGACAGGGCTATTCACCCCTCCACTTT.

This chain links TRBV19 with TRBJ2-2; 9 nucleotides line up with TRBD1. After removal of 7 bases from V and 5 bases from J, the junction contained 5 bases not matched to a gene. Germline CDR1 is LNHDA and CDR2 is SQIVND (reference sequence). The CDR3 is 14 residues long. The CDR3 DNA reads as TGTGCCAGTATGCAGGACAGGGGAACCGGGGAGCTGTTTTTT. Translated: CASMQDRGTGELFF.

The rearrangement uses TRBV28 and TRBJ1-2; 7 nucleotides align to TRBD1. The CDR3 contains 14 residues. After removal of 3 bases from V and 8 bases from J, the junction contained 9 bases not matched to a gene. Germline CDR1 reads MDHEN; CDR2 reads SYDVKM. In nucleotides, the CDR3 is TGTGCCAGCAGTTTGACAGGGCCTGGGGGGGGCTACACCTTC. Its protein is CASSLTGPGGGYTF.

The chain joins TRBV7-3 to TRBJ2-2, with D perhaps TRBD1 (6 bases). The CDR3 runs 15 residues. The germline gives CDR1 SGHTA, CDR2 FQGTGA. V shed 5 bases and J shed 4 bases, with 14 bases lying between them. CDR3 coding DNA: TGTGCCAGCAGCCTTGGCCAGGGGACCACCGGGGAGCTGTTTTTT. This gives the protein CASSLGQGTTGELFF.